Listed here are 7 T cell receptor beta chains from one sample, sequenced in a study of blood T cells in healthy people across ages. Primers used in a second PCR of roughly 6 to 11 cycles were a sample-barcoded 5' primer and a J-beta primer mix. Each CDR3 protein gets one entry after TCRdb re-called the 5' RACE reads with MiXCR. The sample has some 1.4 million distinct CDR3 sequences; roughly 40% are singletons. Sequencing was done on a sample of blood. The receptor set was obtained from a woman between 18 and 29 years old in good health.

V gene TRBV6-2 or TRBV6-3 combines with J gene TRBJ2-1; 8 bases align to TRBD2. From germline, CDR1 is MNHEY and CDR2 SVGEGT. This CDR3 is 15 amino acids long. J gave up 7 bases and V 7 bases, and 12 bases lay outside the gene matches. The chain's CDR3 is CASTDGRAGRNEQFF. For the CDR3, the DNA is TGTGCCAGCACGGACGGGAGGGCCGGGAGGAATGAGCAGTTCTTC.

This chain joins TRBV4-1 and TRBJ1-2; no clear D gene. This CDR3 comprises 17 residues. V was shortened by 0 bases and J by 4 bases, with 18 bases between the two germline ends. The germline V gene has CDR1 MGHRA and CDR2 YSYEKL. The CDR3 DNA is TGCGCCAGCAGCCAAGAAGCATCTCAAGGTCCCCTCTATGGCTACACCTTC. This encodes CASSQEASQGPLYGYTF.

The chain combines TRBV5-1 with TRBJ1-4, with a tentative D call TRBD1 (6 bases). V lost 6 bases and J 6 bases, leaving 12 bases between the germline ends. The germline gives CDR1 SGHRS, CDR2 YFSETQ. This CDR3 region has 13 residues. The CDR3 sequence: CASKGGSDEKLFF. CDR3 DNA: TGCGCCAGCAAGGGGGGATCGGATGAAAAACTGTTTTTT.

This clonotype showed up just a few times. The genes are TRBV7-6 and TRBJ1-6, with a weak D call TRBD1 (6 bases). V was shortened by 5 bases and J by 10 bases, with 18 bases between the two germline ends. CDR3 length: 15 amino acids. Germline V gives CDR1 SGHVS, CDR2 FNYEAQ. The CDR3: CASSPVLGQTSPLHF. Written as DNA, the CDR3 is TGTGCCAGCAGCCCCGTACTCGGACAGACCTCACCCCTCCACTTT.

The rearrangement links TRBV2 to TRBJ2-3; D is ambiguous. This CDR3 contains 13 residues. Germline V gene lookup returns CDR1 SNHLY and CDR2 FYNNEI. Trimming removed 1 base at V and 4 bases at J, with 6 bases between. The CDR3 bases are TGTGCCAGCAGTGAAGGCGTCGCAGATACGCAGTATTTT. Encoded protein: CASSEGVADTQYF. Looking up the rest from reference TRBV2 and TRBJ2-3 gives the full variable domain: EPEVTQTPSHQVTQMGQEVILRCVPISNHLYFYWYRQILGQKVEFLVSFYNNEISEKSEIFDDQFSVERPDGSNFTLKIRSTKLEDSAMYFCASSEGVADTQYFGPGTRLTVL.

As DNA, the CDR3 is TGCAGCGTTGAAACGTTAGCGTCGACAGATACGCAGTATTTT. This codes for CSVETLASTDTQYF. This rearrangement joins TRBV29-1 to TRBJ2-3, with D possibly being TRBD2 (5 bases). Trimming took 2 bases from V and 3 from J, leaving 12 bases between them. The CDR3 contains 14 residues. The germline gives CDR1 SQVTM, CDR2 ANQGSEA.

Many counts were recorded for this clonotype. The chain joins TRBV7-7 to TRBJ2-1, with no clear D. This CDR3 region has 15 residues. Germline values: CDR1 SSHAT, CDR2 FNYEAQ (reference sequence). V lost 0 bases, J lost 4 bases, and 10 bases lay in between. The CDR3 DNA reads TGTGCCAGCAGCTTAGCGCTGGCGGAGTACAATGAGCAGTTCTTC. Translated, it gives CASSLALAEYNEQFF.